This T cell receptor (beta chain) was retrieved from a study of identical twins. V was pared by 2 bases and J by 6 bases, with 16 bases between. CDR1 and CDR2 (germline): DFQATT, SNEGSKA (reference sequence). This CDR3 contains 14 residues. TCRdb re-analysed the 5' RACE reads in MiXCR, keeping a single row per CDR3 protein. The sample holds roughly 750,000 distinct CDR3 sequences, 21% seen once. These same records also appear under a second study, on T cells expressing NK-cell markers. That source notes: Sequencing of TCR beta repertoires drew on sorted CD3+CD56+NKG2C+, CD3+CD56+NKG2C- and CD3+CD56-NKG2C+ T cells. Eight donors were sequenced, seven testing HCMV-seropositive and one testing seronegative.

This sequence joins TRBV20-1 and TRBJ1-1; the D is unclear. The sample comprised PBMCs. This TCR was sampled from a woman younger than 35 in good health. CDR3 residues: CSARTGGRSAEAFF. The CDR3 DNA sequence: TGCAGTGCTAGAACGGGAGGTAGGAGCGCTGAAGCTTTCTTT.